One sample yielded the 22 T cell receptor beta chains listed below, sequenced in a study of PD-L1 blockade in urothelial cancer. Time point defined: pretreatment peripheral blood. Clones were read by immunoSEQ multiplex PCR, and TCRdb kept only the in-frame ones, dropping some. The table includes tens of thousands of clones, approximately 90% detected once. Source: PBMCs, taken around atezolizumab (anti-PD-L1) treatment. These receptors were obtained from a woman in her sixties with urothelial cancer.

The rearrangement uses TRBV5-5 and TRBJ1-5; D unresolved. The CDR3 is made up of 14 amino acids. Trimming cost V 1 base and J 3 bases, with 8 bases left between them. Germline V CDR1 and CDR2: SGHKS, YYEKEE (reference sequence). The CDR3 DNA reads TGTGCCAGCAGCTTGTGGGAGAACAATCAGCCCCAGCATTTT. Translated: CASSLWENNQPQHF.

The chain links TRBV5-5 to TRBJ2-7, with D tentatively TRBD2 (6 bases). CDR1 and CDR2 (germline): SGHKS, YYEKEE (reference sequence). Trimming took 3 bases from V and 0 from J, leaving 7 bases between them. The CDR3 totals 13 residues. CDR3 bases: TGTGCCAGCAGCTGGGGGGACTCCTACGAGCAGTACTTC. Its translation: CASSWGDSYEQYF.

The CDR3 loop is CSVETRGAQGEQFF. CDR3 DNA sequence: TGCAGCGTTGAAACCCGGGGCGCACAGGGCGAGCAGTTCTTC. J is TRBJ2-1 and V is TRBV29-1, with D perhaps matching TRBD1 (6 bases). The CDR3 loop spans 14 amino acids. CDR1 is SQVTM and CDR2 is ANQGSEA in the germline V gene. V was cut by 2 bases and J by 10 bases, with 18 bases left in between.

V usage is TRBV11-3 and J usage is TRBJ1-1; 7 bases are shared with TRBD1. Germline CDR1 is SGHNT and CDR2 is YENEEA. Trimming at V came to 0 bases and at J to 4 bases, leaving 2 bases not matched to a gene. CDR3 length equals 14 residues. CDR3 residues: CASSLDSGGTEAFF. As DNA, the CDR3 is TGTGCCAGCAGCTTAGATTCAGGGGGCACTGAAGCTTTCTTT.

V is TRBV7-2 and J is TRBJ2-1, with TRBD2 identical over 8 bases. Trimming cost V 2 bases and J 4 bases; bases outside gene matches: 16. The length of the CDR3 is 19 residues. Germline V CDR1 and CDR2: SGHTA, FQGNSA. The CDR3 sequence is CASSLRRGSSGDKYNEQFF. CDR3 nucleotide sequence: TGTGCCAGCAGCTTACGGAGGGGGAGTAGCGGGGATAAATACAATGAGCAGTTCTTC.

The chain recombines TRBV7-9 with TRBJ1-5; the D is unclear. Germline assignment: CDR1 SEHNR and CDR2 FQNEAQ (reference sequence). This CDR3 region has 12 residues. V was shortened by 6 bases and J by 6 bases, with 9 bases between the two germline ends. CDR3 coding DNA: TGTGCCAGCAGTCCCGGTGGTCAGCCCCAGCATTTT. Translated: CASSPGGQPQHF.

J is TRBJ2-5 and V is TRBV4-1; no clear D gene. From germline, CDR1 is MGHRA and CDR2 YSYEKL. The CDR3 has 14 amino acids. V lost 2 bases, J lost 2 bases, and 9 bases lay in between. CDR3 region: CASSQQILQETQYF. CDR3 DNA: TGCGCCAGCAGCCAACAGATTTTACAAGAGACCCAGTACTTC.

This chain joins TRBV6-6 and TRBJ2-6; 8 bases match TRBD2. The germline gives CDR1 MNHNY, CDR2 SVGAGI (reference sequence). This CDR3 has 16 residues. V lost 5 bases and J lost 0; bases outside the gene matches: 3. The CDR3 nucleotides are TGTGCCAGCAGTAGTCGGGGGGGCTCTGGGGCCAACGTCCTGACTTTC. As protein: CASSSRGGSGANVLTF.

This clone was counted once. This chain uses TRBV27 with TRBJ2-7, with a possible D match to TRBD2 (5 bases). The CDR3 runs 13 residues. Per the germline V gene, CDR1 is MNHEY and CDR2 is SMNVEV (reference sequence). V dropped 5 bases and J dropped 2 bases, with 10 bases sitting between them. The CDR3 region is CASSRLGAYEQYF. The DNA for the CDR3 is TGTGCCAGCAGTAGACTCGGGGCCTACGAGCAGTACTTC.

The chain employs TRBV7-9 and TRBJ1-4; 8 bases agree with TRBD1. Per germline, CDR1 SEHNR and CDR2 FQNEAQ (reference sequence). CDR3 size: 16 residues. The junction had 6 bases not matched to a gene; V was cut back by 5 bases and J by 1 base. The CDR3 loop reads CASSSDRGGTNEKLFF. In DNA form, the CDR3 reads TGTGCCAGCAGCAGCGACAGGGGAGGAACTAATGAAAAACTGTTTTTT.

Written as DNA, the CDR3 is TGTGCCAGCAGCCCCCTCTATGGGCCCAAATTTAGCTCCTACAATGAGCAGTTCTTC. This codes for CASSPLYGPKFSSYNEQFF. The V call is TRBV7-6, the J call TRBJ2-1; D gene unclear. The germline V and J ends were trimmed by 5 bases and 0 bases, with 23 bases remaining between them. The CDR3 has 19 amino acids. Germline V gene sequence: CDR1 SGHVS, CDR2 FNYEAQ.

The sample holds a few counts of this clone. This chain connects TRBV5-1 to TRBJ2-7, with D possibly TRBD1 on 5 matching bases. Germline CDR1 SGHRS, CDR2 YFSETQ. V was clipped by 4 bases and J by 4 bases, with 9 bases between them. The CDR3 is 12 amino acids. DNA for the CDR3: TGCGCCAGCAGCGCAGGGTCTTACGAGCAGTACTTC. This encodes CASSAGSYEQYF. The variable domain in full, with the rest retrieved from reference TRBV5-1 and TRBJ2-7, is KAGVTQTPRYLIKTRGQQVTLSCSPISGHRSVSWYQQTPGQGLQFLFEYFSETQRNKGNFPGRFSGRQFSNSRSEMNVSTLELGDSALYLCASSAGSYEQYFGPGTRLTVT.

V gene TRBV5-4 combines with J gene TRBJ2-5; 16 bases agree with TRBD2. Unmatched junction bases numbered 2, after V lost 4 bases and J lost 2 bases. This CDR3 is 16 amino acids long. Germline CDR1 reads SGHNT; CDR2 reads YYREEE (reference sequence). The chain's CDR3 is CASSPGLAGGQETQYF. The CDR3, as DNA: TGTGCCAGCAGCCCGGGACTAGCGGGGGGGCAAGAGACCCAGTACTTC.

This chain connects TRBV5-1 to TRBJ2-5, with unresolved D. The germline CDR1 and CDR2 sequences are SGHRS and YFSETQ. The CDR3 loop spans 12 amino acids. V gave up 7 bases and J gave up 3 bases, with 10 bases separating them. DNA for the CDR3: TGCGCCAGCCGCGCAAGAGAAGAGACCCAGTACTTC. Translating it yields CASRAREETQYF.

The chain employs TRBV18 and TRBJ2-5, with D possibly TRBD1 on 6 matching bases. The CDR3 is made up of 14 amino acids. Germline lookup yields CDR1 KGHSH and CDR2 LQKENI. Trimming left V 5 bases short and J 5 bases short, with 15 bases between. The CDR3 reads CASSRTVGRETQYF. The DNA for the CDR3 is TGTGCCAGCTCAAGGACAGTGGGGCGGGAGACCCAGTACTTC. The entire variable domain, with the rest obtained from reference TRBV18 and TRBJ2-5, is as follows: NAGVMQNPRHLVRRRGQEARLRCSPMKGHSHVYWYRQLPEEGLKFMVYLQKENIIDESGMPKERFSAEFPKEGPSILRIQQVVRGDSAAYFCASSRTVGRETQYFGPGTRLLVL.

The CDR3 is CASSVGQDLSYEQYF. The DNA for the CDR3 is TGTGCCAGCAGCGTAGGACAAGATCTCTCCTACGAGCAGTACTTC. This chain uses TRBV9 with TRBJ2-7; unclear D gene. The germline V and J ends were trimmed by 0 bases and 0 bases, with 10 bases remaining between them. Germline V gene data show CDR1 as SGDLS and CDR2 as YYNGEE. This CDR3 has 15 amino acids.

The chain joins TRBV5-8 to TRBJ1-2; D is ambiguous. The CDR3 is 14 residues long. Per germline, CDR1 SGHTS and CDR2 YDEGEE. Trimming stripped 4 bases from V and 1 base from J, with 11 bases between. CDR3 sequence (DNA): TGTGCCAGCAGCGCTCCCCGGGTTAACTATGGCTACACCTTC. It encodes CASSAPRVNYGYTF. The full variable domain, with the rest looked up from reference TRBV5-8 and TRBJ1-2, is EAGVTQSPTHLIKTRGQQATLRCSPISGHTSVYWYQQALGLGLQFLLWYDEGEERNRGNFPPRFSGRQFPNYSSELNVNALELEDSALYLCASSAPRVNYGYTFGSGTRLTVV.

This sequence joins TRBV18 and TRBJ2-6, with a tentative D call TRBD1 (6 bases). Germline V gene lookup returns CDR1 KGHSH and CDR2 LQKENI. CDR3 length: 16 amino acids. Trimming removed 1 base at V and 0 bases at J, with 7 bases between. The CDR3 DNA reads TGTGCCAGCTCACCACGAGGGGGCTCTGGGGCCAACGTCCTGACTTTC. Amino acid sequence: CASSPRGGSGANVLTF.

The chain has TRBV19 and TRBJ2-3; 10 bases are shared with TRBD2. Germline trimming cut 9 bases from V and 5 bases from J; bases unmatched to any gene: 8. The CDR3 sequence is 14 residues long. CDR1 LNHDA and CDR2 SQIVND come from the germline V gene (reference sequence). CDR3 amino acids: CASGSGGYGDTQYF. CDR3 sequence (DNA): TGTGCCAGCGGTAGCGGGGGGTATGGAGATACGCAGTATTTT.

This chain connects TRBV5-1 to TRBJ2-1, with 10 positions matching TRBD1. The germline V gene has CDR1 SGHRS and CDR2 YFSETQ. The V gene end was trimmed by 7 bases and the J gene end by 5 bases; junction bases not matched to a gene: 9. The CDR3 length is 15 residues. CDR3 loop: CASQPGTGVNNEQFF. The DNA for the CDR3 is TGCGCCAGCCAGCCAGGGACAGGGGTAAACAATGAGCAGTTCTTC.

This rearrangement joins TRBV11-3 to TRBJ2-3; the match to TRBD1 covers 9 bases. Germline-derived CDR1 and CDR2 are SGHNT and YENEEA. Losses at the gene ends were 5 bases for V and 2 bases for J; bases not matched to a gene: 5. This CDR3 is 15 amino acids long. The CDR3, as DNA: TGTGCCAGCAGCCATGGGACAGGGTTCACAGATACGCAGTATTTT. It translates to CASSHGTGFTDTQYF.

V is TRBV23-1 and J is TRBJ2-1, with 7 bases fitting TRBD1. TRBV23-1 is an ORF, and what it does is uncertain. This CDR3 is 15 amino acids long. The ends lost 0 bases at V and 4 bases at J; junction bases unmatched: 3. CDR3 sequence: CASSQSGQKYNEQFF. In DNA form, the CDR3 reads TGCGCCAGCAGTCAATCGGGACAGAAATACAATGAGCAGTTCTTC.